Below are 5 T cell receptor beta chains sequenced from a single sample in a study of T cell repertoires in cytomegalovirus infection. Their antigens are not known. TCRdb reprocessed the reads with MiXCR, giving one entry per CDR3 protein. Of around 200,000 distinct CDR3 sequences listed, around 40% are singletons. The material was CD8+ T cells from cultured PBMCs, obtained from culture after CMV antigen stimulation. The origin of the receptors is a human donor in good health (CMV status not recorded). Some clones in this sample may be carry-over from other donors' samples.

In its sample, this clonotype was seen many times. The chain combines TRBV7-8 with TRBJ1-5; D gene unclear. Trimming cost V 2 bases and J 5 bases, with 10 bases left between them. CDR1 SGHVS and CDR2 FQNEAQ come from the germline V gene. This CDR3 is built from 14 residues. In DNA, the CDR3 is TGTGCCAGCAGCTTAAAAGGAGGCCATCAGCCCCAGCATTTT. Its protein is CASSLKGGHQPQHF.

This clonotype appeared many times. The CDR3 is CASSASGTGGETQYF. CDR3 coding DNA: TGTGCCAGCAGCGCGTCCGGGACAGGGGGGGAGACCCAGTACTTC. V gene TRBV9 combines with J gene TRBJ2-5, with TRBD1 identical over 11 bases. This CDR3 spans 15 amino acids. Losses at the gene ends were 3 bases for V and 5 bases for J; bases not matched to a gene: 6. Germline V CDR1 and CDR2: SGDLS, YYNGEE.

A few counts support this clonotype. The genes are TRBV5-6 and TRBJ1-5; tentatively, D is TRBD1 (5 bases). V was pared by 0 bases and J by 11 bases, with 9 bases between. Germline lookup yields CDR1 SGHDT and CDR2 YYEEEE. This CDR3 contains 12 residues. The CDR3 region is CASSLAGRAQHF. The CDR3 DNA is TGTGCCAGCAGCTTGGCAGGGAGGGCCCAGCATTTT. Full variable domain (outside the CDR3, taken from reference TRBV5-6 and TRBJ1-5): DAGVTQSPTHLIKTRGQQVTLRCSPKSGHDTVSWYQQALGQGPQFIFQYYEEEERQRGNFPDRFSGHQFPNYSSELNVNALLLGDSALYLCASSLAGRAQHFGDGTRLSIL.

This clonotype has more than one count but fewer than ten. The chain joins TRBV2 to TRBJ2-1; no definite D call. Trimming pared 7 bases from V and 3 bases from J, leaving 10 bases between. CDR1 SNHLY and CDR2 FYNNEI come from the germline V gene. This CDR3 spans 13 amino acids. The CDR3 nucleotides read TGTGCCAGCACCTACAGATTCTACAATGAGCAGTTCTTC. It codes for CASTYRFYNEQFF.

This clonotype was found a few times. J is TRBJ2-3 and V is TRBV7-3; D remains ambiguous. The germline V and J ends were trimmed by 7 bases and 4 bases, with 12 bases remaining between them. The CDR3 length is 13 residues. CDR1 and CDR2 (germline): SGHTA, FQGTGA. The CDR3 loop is CASNGVISDTQYF. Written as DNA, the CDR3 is TGTGCCAGCAATGGGGTTATCTCAGATACGCAGTATTTT.